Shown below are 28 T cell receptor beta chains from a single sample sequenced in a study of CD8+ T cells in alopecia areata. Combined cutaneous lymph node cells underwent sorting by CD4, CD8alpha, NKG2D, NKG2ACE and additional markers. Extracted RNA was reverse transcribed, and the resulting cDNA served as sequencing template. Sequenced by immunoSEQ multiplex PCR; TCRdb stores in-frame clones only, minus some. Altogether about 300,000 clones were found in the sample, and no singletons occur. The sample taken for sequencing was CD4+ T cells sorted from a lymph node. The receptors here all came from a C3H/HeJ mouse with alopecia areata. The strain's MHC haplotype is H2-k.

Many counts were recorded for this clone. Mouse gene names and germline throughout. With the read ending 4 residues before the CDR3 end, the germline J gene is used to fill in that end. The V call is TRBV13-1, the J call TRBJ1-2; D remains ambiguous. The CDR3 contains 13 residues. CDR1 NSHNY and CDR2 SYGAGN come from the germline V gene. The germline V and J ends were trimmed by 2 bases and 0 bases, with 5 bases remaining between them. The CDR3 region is CASSETANSDYTF. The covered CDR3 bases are TGTGCCAGCAGTGAAACAGCAAACTCC.

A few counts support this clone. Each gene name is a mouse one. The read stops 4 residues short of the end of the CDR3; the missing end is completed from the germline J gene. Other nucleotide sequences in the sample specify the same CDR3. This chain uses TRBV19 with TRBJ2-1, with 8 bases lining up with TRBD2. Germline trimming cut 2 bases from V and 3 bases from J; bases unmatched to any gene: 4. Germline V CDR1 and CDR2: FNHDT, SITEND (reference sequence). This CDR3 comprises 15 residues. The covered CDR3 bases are TGTGCCAGCAGTATCTTGGACTGGGTCTATGCT. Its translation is CASSILDWVYA. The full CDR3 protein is CASSILDWVYAEQFF.

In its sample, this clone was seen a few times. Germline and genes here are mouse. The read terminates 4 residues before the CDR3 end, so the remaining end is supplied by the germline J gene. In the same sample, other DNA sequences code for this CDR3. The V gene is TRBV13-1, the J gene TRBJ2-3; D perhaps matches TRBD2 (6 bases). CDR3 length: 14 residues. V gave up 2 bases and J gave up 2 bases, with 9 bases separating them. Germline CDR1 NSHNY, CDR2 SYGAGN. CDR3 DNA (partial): TGTGCCAGCAGTGAGGCTGGGGATGCAGAA. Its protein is CASSEAGDAE. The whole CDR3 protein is CASSEAGDAETLYF.

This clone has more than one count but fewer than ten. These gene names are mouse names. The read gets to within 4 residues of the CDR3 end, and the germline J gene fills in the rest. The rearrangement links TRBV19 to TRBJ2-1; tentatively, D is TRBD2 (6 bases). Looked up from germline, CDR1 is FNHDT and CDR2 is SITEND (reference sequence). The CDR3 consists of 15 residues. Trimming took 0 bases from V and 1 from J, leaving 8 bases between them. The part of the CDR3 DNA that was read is TGTGCCAGCAGTATAGGTCTGGGGAACTATGCT. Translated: CASSIGLGNYA. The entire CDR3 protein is CASSIGLGNYAEQFF.

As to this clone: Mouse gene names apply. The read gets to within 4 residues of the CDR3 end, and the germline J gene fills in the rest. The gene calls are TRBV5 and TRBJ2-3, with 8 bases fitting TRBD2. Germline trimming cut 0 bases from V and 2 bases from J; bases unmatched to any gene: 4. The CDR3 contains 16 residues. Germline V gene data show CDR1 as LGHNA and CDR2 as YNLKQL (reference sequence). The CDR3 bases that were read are TGTGCCAGCAGCCAAGAGTGGGGGGGAGATGCAGAA. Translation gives CASSQEWGGDAE. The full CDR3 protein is CASSQEWGGDAETLYF.

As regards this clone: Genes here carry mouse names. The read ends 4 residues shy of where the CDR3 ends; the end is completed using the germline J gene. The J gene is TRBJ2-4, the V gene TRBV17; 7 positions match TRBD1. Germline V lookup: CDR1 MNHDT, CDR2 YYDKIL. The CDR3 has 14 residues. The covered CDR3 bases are TGTGCTAGCAGTAGAGCCGGGACAGAAAAC. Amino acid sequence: CASSRAGTEN. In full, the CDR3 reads CASSRAGTENTLYF. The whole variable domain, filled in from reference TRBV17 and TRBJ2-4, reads DTTVKQNPRYKLARVGKPVNLICSQTMNHDTMYWYQKKPNQAPKLLLFYYDKILNREADTFEKFQSSRPNNSFCSLYIGSAGLEYSAMYLCASSRAGTENTLYFGAGTRLSVL.

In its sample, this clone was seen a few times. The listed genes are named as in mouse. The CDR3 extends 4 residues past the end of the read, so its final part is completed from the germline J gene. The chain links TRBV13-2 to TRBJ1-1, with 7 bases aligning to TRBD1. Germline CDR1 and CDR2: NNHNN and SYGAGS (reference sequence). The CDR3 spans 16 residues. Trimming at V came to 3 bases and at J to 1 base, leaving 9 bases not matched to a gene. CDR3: CASGVPGGGRNTEVFF. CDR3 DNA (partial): TGTGCCAGCGGTGTCCCAGGGGGAGGCAGAAACACA.

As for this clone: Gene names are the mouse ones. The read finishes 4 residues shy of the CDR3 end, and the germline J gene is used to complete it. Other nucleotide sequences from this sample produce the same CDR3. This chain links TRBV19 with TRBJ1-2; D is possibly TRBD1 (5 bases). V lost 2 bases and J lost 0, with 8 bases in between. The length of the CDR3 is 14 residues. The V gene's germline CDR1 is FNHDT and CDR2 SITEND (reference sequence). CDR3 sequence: CASSISGSNSDYTF. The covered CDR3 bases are TGTGCCAGCAGTATCTCAGGGTCAAACTCC.

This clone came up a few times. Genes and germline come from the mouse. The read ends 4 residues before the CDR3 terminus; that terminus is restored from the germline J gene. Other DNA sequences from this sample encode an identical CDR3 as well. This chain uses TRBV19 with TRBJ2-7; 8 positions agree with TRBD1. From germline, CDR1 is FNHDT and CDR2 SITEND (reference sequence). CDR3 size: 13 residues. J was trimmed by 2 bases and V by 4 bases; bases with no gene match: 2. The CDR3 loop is CASSRTGPYEQYF. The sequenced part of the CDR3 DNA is TGTGCCAGCAGTCGGACAGGGCCCTAT. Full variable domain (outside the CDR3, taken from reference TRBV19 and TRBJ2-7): GGIITQTPKFLIGQEGQKLTLKCQQNFNHDTMYWYRQDSGKGLRLIYYSITENDLQKGDLSEGYDASREKKSSFSLTVTSAQKNEMAVFLCASSRTGPYEQYFGPGTRLTVL.

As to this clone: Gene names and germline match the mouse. CDR3 loop: CASSGPTGGSNTEVFF. The covered CDR3 bases are TGTGCCAGCAGTGGGCCGACAGGGGGGTCAAACACA. The chain carries TRBV13-3 and TRBJ1-1; 9 nucleotides line up with TRBD1. Read coverage stops 4 residues before the CDR3 terminus; the germline J gene supplies the remainder. Germline V lookup: CDR1 NNHDY, CDR2 SYVADS. The CDR3 covers 16 residues. Trimming at V came to 3 bases and at J to 0 bases, leaving 6 bases not matched to a gene.

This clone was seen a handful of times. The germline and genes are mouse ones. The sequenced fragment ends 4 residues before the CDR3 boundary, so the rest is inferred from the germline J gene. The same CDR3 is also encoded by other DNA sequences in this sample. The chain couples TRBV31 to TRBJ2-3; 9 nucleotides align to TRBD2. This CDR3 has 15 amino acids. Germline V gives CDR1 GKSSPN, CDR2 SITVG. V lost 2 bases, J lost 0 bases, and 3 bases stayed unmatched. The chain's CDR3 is CAWSTGGTSAETLYF. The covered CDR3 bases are TGTGCCTGGAGTACTGGGGGGACTAGTGCAGAA.

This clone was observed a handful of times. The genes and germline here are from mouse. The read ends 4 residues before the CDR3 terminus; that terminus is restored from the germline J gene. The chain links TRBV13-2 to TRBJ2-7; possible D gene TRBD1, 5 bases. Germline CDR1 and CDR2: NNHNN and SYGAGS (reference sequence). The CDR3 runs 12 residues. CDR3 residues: CASGARVYEQYF. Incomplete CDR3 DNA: TGTGCCAGCGGCGCCAGGGTTTAT.

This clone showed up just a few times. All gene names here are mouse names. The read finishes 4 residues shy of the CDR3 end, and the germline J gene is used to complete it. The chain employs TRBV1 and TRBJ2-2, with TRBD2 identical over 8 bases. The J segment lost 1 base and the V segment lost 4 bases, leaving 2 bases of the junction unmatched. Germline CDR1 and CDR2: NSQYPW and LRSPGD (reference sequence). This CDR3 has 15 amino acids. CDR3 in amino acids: CTCSDWGINTGQLYF. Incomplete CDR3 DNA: TGCACCTGCAGTGACTGGGGGATAAACACCGGG.

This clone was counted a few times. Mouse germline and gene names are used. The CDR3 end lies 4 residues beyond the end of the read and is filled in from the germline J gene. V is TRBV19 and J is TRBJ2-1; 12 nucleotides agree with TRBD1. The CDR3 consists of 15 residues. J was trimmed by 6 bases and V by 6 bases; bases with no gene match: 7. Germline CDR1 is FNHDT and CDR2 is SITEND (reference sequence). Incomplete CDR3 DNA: TGTGCCAGCACCCCGGGACAGGGGGCGCGTGCT. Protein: CASTPGQGARA. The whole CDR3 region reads CASTPGQGARAEQFF.

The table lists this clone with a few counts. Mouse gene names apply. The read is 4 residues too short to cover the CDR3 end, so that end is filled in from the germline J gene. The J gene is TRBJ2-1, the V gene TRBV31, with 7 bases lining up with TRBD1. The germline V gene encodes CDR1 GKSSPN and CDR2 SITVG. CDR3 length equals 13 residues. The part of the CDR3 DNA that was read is TGTGCCTGGAGACAGGGGAGGAAAGCT. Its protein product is CAWRQGRKA. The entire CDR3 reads CAWRQGRKAEQFF. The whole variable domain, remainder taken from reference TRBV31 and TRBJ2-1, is AQTIHQWPVAEIKAVGSPLSLGCTIKGKSSPNLYWYWQATGGTLQQLFYSITVGQVESVVQLNLSASRPKDDQFILSTEKLLLSHSGFYLCAWRQGRKAEQFFGPGTRLTVL.

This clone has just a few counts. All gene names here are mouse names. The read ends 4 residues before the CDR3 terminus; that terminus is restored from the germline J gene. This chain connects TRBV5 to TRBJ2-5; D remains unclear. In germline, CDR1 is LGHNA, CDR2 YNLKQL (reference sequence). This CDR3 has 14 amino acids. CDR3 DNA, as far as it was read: TGTGCCAGCAGCCAAGAAGGCTGGAAAGAC. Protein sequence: CASSQEGWKD. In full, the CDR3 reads CASSQEGWKDTQYF.

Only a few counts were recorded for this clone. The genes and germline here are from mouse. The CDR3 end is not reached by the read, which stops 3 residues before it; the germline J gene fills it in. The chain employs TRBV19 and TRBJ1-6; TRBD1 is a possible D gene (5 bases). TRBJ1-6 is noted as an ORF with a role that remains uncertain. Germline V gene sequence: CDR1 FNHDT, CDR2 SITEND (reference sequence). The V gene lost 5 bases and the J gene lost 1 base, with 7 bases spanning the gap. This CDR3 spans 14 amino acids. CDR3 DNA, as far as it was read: TGTGCCAGCAGGACAGCATCCTATAATTCGCCC. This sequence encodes CASRTASYNSP. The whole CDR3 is CASRTASYNSPLYF.

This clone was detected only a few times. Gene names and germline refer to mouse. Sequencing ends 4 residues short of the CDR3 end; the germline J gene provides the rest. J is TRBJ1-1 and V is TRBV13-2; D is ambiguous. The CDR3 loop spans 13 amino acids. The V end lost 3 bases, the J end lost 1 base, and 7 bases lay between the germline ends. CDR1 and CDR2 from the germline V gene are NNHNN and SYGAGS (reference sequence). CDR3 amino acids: CASGGPGNTEVFF. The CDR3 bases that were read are TGTGCCAGCGGTGGGCCAGGGAACACA.

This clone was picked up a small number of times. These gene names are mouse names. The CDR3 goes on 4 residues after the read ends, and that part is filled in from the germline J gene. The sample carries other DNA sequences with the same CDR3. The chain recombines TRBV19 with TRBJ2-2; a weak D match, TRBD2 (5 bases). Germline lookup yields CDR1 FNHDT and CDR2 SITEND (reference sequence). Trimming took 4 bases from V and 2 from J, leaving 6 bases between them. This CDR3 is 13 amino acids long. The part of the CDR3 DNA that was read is TGTGCCAGCAGTCCTGGGAACACCGGG. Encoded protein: CASSPGNTG. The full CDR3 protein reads CASSPGNTGQLYF.

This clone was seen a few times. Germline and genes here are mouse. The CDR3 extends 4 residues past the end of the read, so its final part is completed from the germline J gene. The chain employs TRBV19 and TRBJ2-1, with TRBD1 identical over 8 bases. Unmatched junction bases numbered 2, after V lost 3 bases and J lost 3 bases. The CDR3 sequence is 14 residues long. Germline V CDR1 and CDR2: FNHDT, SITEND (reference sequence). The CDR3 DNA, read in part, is TGTGCCAGCAGTACCAGGGGGCTCTATGCT. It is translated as CASSTRGLYA. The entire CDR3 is CASSTRGLYAEQFF.

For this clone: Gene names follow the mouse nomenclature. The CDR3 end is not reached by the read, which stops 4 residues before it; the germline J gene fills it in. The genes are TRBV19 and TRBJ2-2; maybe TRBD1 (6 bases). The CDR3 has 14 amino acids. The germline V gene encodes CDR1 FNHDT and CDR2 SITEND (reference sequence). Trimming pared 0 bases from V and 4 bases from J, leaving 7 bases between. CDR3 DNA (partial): TGTGCCAGCAGTATAGACAGGGCCACCGGG. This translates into CASSIDRATG. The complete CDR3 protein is CASSIDRATGQLYF.

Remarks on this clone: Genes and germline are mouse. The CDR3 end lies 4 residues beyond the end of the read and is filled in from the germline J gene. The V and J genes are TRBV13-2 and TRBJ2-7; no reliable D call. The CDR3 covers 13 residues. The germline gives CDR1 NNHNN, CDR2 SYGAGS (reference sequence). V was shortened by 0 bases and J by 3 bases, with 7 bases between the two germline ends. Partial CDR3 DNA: TGTGCCAGCGGTGATGTTCAGAACTAT. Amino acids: CASGDVQNY. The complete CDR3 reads CASGDVQNYEQYF.

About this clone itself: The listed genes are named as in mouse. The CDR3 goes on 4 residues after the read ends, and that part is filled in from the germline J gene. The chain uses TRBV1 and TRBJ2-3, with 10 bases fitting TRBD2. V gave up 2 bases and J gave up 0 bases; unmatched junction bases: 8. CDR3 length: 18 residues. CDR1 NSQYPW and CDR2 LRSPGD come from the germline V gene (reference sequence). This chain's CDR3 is CTCSALPGLGTSAETLYF. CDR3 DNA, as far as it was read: TGCACCTGCAGTGCACTACCGGGACTGGGGACTAGTGCAGAA.

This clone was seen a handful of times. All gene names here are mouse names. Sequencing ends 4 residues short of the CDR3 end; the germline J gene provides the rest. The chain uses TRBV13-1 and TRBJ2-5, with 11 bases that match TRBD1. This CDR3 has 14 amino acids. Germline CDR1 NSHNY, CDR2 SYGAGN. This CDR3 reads CASSGGQGEDTQYF. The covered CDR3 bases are TGTGCCAGCAGTGGGGGACAGGGGGAAGAC.

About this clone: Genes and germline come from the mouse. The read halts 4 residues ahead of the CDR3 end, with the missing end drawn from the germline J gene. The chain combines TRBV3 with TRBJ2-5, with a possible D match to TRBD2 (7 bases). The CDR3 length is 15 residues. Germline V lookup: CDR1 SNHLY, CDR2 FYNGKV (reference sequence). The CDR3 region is CASSLSGGREDTQYF. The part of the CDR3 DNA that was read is TGTGCCAGCAGCTTATCTGGGGGCCGGGAAGAC. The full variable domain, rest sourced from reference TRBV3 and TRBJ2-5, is GPKVLQIPSHQIIDMGQMVTLNCDPVSNHLYFYWYKQILGQQMEFLVNFYNGKVMEKSKLFKDQFSVERPDGSYFTLKIQPTALEDSAVYFCASSLSGGREDTQYFGPGTRLLVL.

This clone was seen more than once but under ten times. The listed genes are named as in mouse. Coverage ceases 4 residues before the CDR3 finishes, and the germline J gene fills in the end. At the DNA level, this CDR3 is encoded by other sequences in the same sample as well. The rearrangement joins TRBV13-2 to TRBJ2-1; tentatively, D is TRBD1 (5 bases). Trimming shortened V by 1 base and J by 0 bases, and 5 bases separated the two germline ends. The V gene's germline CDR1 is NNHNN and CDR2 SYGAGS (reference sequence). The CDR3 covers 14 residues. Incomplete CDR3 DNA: TGTGCCAGCGGTGATAGGGGTAACTATGCT. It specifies CASGDRGNYA. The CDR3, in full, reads CASGDRGNYAEQFF.

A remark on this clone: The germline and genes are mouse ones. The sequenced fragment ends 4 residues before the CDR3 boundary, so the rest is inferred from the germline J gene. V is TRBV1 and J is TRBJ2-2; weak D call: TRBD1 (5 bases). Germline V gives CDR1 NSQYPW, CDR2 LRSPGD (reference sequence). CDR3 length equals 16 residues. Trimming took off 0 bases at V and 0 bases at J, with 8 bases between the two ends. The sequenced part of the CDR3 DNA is TGCACCTGCAGTGCAGACAGGGCTCCAAACACCGGG. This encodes CTCSADRAPNTG. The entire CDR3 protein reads CTCSADRAPNTGQLYF.

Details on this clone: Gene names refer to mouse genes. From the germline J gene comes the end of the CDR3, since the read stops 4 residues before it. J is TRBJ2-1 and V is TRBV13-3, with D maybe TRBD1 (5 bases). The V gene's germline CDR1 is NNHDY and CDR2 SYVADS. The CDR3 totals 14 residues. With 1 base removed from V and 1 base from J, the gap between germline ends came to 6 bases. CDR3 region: CASSDKGNYAEQFF. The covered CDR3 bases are TGTGCCAGCAGTGATAAGGGGAACTATGCT.